This is a list of T cell receptor beta chains from one sample in a study of Ad26.COV2.S vaccination and SARS-CoV-2 variants. Only in-frame clones appear in the TCRdb table, and some are missing; sequencing was by immunoSEQ multiplex PCR. The table has about 460,000 clones, around 89% seen once. The source was peripheral blood, collected in a trial of Ad26.COV2.S vaccine versus placebo. The source of these receptors is a person aged 18-65 years who received the Ad26.COV2.S COVID-19 vaccine or a placebo. The CDR3 runs from the conserved cysteine through the conserved F or W. The D gene is left open where the match is weak. Some rows mark clone size as missing; the rest say once, few, many or name a class of expanded clone.

>TRBJ2-3|TRBD2|once|TRBV24-1
CATSDRGGALPSTDTQYF
TGTGCCACCAGTGACCGGGGGGGGGCCCTCCCAAGCACAGATACGCAGTATTTT
>TRBJ1-5|-|-|TRBV19
CASSQDPVFGNQPQHF
TGTGCCAGTAGCCAGGACCCGGTTTTTGGGAATCAGCCCCAGCATTTT
>TRBJ1-4|-|few|TRBV11-2
CASSPIKGRESEKLFF
TGTGCCAGCAGCCCTATCAAGGGGCGAGAAAGTGAAAAACTGTTTTTT
>TRBJ2-5|TRBD1|-|TRBV19
CASSPGQMRGTQYF
TGTGCCAGTAGCCCGGGACAGATGAGGGGGACCCAGTACTTC
>TRBJ2-3|-|-|TRBV9
CASSVGFADTQYF
TGTGCCAGCAGCGTAGGCTTCGCAGATACGCAGTATTTT
>TRBJ2-3|TRBD2|-|TRBV7-3
CASSLTGLAGPSTDTQYF
TGTGCCAGCAGCTTAACTGGTCTAGCGGGGCCTAGCACAGATACGCAGTATTTT
>TRBJ1-2|-|-|TRBV2
CAKPRGQAPNYGYTF
TGTGCCAAGCCCCGCGGACAAGCCCCAAACTATGGCTACACCTTC
>TRBJ2-1|-|-|TRBV7-3
CASRPSGALYNEQFF
TGTGCCAGCAGGCCCTCGGGGGCCCTCTACAATGAGCAGTTCTTC
>TRBJ1-6|-|-|TRBV5-4
CASSLGGGQRSPLHF
TGTGCCAGCAGCTTGGGAGGGGGGCAGAGGTCACCCCTCCACTTT
>TRBJ2-2|TRBD1|-|TRBV7-8
CASSLVTGANTGELFF
TGTGCCAGCAGCTTAGTAACAGGGGCGAACACCGGGGAGCTGTTTTTT
>TRBJ1-1|TRBD1|-|TRBV6-5
CASSSPGTANTEAFF
TGTGCCAGCAGTTCACCTGGGACAGCGAACACTGAAGCTTTCTTT
>TRBJ1-1|TRBD1|-|TRBV5-4
CASSGWGGTGARTEAFF
TGTGCCAGCAGCGGATGGGGGGGGACAGGGGCAAGGACTGAAGCTTTCTTT
>TRBJ2-2|-|-|TRBV6-2/TRBV6-3
CASSYGLAGSAGELFF
TGTGCCAGCAGTTACGGTCTCGCGGGTAGCGCCGGGGAGCTGTTTTTT
>TRBJ2-2|-|-|TRBV5-4
CASSTTVTGELFF
TGTGCCAGCAGCACGACAGTCACCGGGGAGCTGTTTTTT
>TRBJ1-6|TRBD1|-|TRBV5-1
CASSLGTGQDSPLHF
TGCGCCAGCAGCTTGGGGACAGGGCAGGATTCACCCCTCCACTTT
>TRBJ2-3|TRBD2|-|TRBV7-9
CASSPGLASTDTQYF
TGTGCCAGCAGCCCCGGACTAGCTAGCACAGATACGCAGTATTTT
>TRBJ1-2|-|-|TRBV7-2
CASSLVPGGGYGYTF
TGTGCCAGCAGCTTAGTCCCCGGCGGGGGCTATGGCTACACCTTC
>TRBJ2-7|-|-|TRBV11-2
CASSLAWGSYEQYF
TGTGCCAGCAGCTTAGCGTGGGGTTCCTACGAGCAGTACTTC
>TRBJ1-1|TRBD1|-|TRBV18
CASSGQGVTEAFF
TGTGCCAGCTCAGGACAGGGAGTCACTGAAGCTTTCTTT
>TRBJ2-3|TRBD2|-|TRBV27
CASSSGLAGGTDTQYF
TGTGCCAGCAGTTCAGGACTAGCGGGGGGCACAGATACGCAGTATTTT
>TRBJ1-1|TRBD1|-|TRBV4-3
CASSQGAGQSNTEAFF
TGCGCCAGCAGCCAAGGGGCGGGACAGTCCAACACTGAAGCTTTCTTT
>TRBJ2-6|TRBD1|many|TRBV15
CATSSSTGSGANVLTF
TGTGCCACCAGCAGCTCGACAGGGTCTGGGGCCAACGTCCTGACTTTC
>TRBJ1-2|-|-|TRBV3-1/TRBV3-2
CASSQAQQALYGYTF
TGTGCCAGCAGCCAAGCCCAACAGGCGCTCTATGGCTACACCTTC